Following are 6 T cell receptor beta chains from one sample sequenced in a study of T-cell reconstitution after alpha-beta-depleted transplantation in children. TCRbeta library preparation incorporated unique molecular identifiers. Each CDR3 protein is one row after TCRdb ran MiXCR on the PCR reads. The sample has 530,000 or so distinct CDR3 sequences, roughly 30% seen once. The sequencing here drew on PBMCs, taken before TCRalphabeta/CD19-depleted stem cell transplant. The receptors were gathered from a boy less than two years old with Wiskott-Aldrich syndrome, due to receive a stem cell transplant.

This clonotype was seen ten or more times. This CDR3 is CSASPPGHGDIQYF. CDR3 nucleotides: TGCAGTGCTTCGCCTCCGGGACACGGGGACATTCAGTACTTC. The chain couples TRBV20-1 to TRBJ2-4, with a weak D call TRBD1 (6 bases). The CDR3 runs 14 residues. The germline CDR1 and CDR2 sequences are DFQATT and SNEGSKA (reference sequence). The V end lost 5 bases, the J end lost 8 bases, and 19 bases lay between the germline ends.

This chain links TRBV10-2 with TRBJ2-1; D is ambiguous. V lost 4 bases to trimming and J lost 8 bases, with 6 bases between them. CDR1 is WSHSY and CDR2 is SAAADI in the germline V gene. CDR3 length: 11 amino acids. In DNA, the CDR3 is TGCGCCAGCAGTGTAGATCATGAGCAGTTCTTC. Its translation is CASSVDHEQFF.

This clonotype has just a few counts. The chain is built from TRBV7-9 and TRBJ2-1, with 7 nucleotides matching TRBD2. The germline CDR1 and CDR2 sequences are SEHNR and FQNEAQ (reference sequence). This CDR3 has 16 amino acids. V lost 0 bases and J lost 8; bases outside the gene matches: 10. The CDR3 loop is CASSLATRGGRDEQFF. CDR3 in DNA: TGTGCCAGCAGCTTAGCAACGCGGGGAGGGAGAGATGAGCAGTTCTTC.

The chain is built from TRBV20-1 and TRBJ2-1; 9 bases map to TRBD2. J gave up 5 bases and V 3 bases, and 11 bases lay outside the gene matches. The length of the CDR3 is 16 residues. Germline V gene data show CDR1 as DFQATT and CDR2 as SNEGSKA (reference sequence). The CDR3 nucleotides read TGCAGTGCTAGCCGATCTCCTAGCGGGATAAACAATGAGCAGTTCTTC. This sequence encodes CSASRSPSGINNEQFF.

In its sample, this clonotype was seen a few times. The chain has TRBV15 and TRBJ2-7; D call uncertain. Germline CDR1 LNHNV, CDR2 YYDKDF (reference sequence). The CDR3 spans 15 residues. V lost 1 base and J lost 4, with 14 bases in between. Here the CDR3 DNA reads TGTGCCACCAGCAGAGGGGATGGGCTTGAGTACGAGCAGTACTTC. The encoded protein is CATSRGDGLEYEQYF.

Details on this clonotype: A read error may account for a junction end that differs from germline. The gene calls are TRBV11-3 and TRBJ2-1; no definite D call. The CDR3 covers 13 residues. Germline V gives CDR1 SGHNT, CDR2 YENEEA. For the CDR3, the DNA is TGTCCCAGCAGCTTTAACCGATACAATGAGCAGTTCTTC. Its protein is CPSSFNRYNEQFF.